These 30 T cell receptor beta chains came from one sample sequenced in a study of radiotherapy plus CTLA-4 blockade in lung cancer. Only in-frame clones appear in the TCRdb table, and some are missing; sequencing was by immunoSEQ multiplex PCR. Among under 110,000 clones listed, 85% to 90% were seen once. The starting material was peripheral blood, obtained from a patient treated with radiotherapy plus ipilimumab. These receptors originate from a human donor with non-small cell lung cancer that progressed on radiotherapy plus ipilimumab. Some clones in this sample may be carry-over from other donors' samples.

In nucleotides, the CDR3 is TGTGCCAGCAGCTTGGGGTTTGGAGGGGGCCTCGACGAGCAGTACTTC. Amino acids: CASSLGFGGGLDEQYF. The chain couples TRBV7-8 to TRBJ2-7; weak D call: TRBD1 (7 bases). V lost 3 bases and J 5 bases, leaving 20 bases between the germline ends. Per the germline V gene, CDR1 is SGHVS and CDR2 is FQNEAQ. This CDR3 has 16 residues.

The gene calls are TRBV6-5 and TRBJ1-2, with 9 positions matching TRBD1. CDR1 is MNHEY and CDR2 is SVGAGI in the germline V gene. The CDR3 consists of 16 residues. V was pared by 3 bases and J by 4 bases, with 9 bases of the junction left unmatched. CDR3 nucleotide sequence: TGTGCCAGCAGTTATCGGACAGGGGATAGACGCTATGGCTACACCTTC. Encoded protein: CASSYRTGDRRYGYTF.

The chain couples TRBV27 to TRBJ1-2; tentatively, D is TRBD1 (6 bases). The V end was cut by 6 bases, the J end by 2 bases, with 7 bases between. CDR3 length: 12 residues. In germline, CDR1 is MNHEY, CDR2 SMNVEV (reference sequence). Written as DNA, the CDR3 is TGTGCCAGCAGGGGACAAAACTATGGCTACACCTTC. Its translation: CASRGQNYGYTF.

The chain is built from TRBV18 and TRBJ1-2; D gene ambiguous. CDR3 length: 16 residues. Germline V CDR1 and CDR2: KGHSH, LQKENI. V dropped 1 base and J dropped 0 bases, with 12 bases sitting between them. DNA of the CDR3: TGTGCCAGCTCACCACTTTCCCAGAGCTCTAACTATGGCTACACCTTC. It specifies CASSPLSQSSNYGYTF.

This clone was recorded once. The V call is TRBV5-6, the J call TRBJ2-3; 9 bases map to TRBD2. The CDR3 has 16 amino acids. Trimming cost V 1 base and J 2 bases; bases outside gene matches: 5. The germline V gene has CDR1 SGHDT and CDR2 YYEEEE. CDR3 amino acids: CASSLSASGDTDTQYF. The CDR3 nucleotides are TGTGCCAGCAGCTTGAGTGCTAGCGGGGACACAGATACGCAGTATTTT.

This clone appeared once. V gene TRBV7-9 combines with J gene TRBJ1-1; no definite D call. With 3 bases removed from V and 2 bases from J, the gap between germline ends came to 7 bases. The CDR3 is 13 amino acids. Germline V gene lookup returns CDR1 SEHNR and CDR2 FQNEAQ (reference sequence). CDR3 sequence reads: CASSLTGNTEAFF. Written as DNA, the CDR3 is TGTGCCAGCAGCTTGACCGGTAACACTGAAGCTTTCTTT.

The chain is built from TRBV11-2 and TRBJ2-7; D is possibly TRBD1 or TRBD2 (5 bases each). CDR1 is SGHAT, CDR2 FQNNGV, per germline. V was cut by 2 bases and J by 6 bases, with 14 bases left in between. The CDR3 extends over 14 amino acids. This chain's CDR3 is CASSLLRDPPEQYF. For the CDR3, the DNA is TGTGCCAGCAGCTTACTTCGGGACCCTCCCGAGCAGTACTTC.

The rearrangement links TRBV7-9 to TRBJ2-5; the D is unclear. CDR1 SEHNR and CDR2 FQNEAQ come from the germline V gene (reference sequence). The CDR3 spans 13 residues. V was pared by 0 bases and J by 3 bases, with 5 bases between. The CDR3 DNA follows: TGTGCCAGCAGCTTAGCTACCGAAGAGACCCAGTACTTC. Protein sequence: CASSLATEETQYF.

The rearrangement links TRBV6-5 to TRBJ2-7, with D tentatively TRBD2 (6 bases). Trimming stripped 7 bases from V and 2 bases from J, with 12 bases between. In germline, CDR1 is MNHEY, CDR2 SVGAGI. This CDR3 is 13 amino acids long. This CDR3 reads CASTSWRAYEQYF. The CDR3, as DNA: TGTGCCAGCACCTCCTGGAGGGCCTACGAGCAGTACTTC.

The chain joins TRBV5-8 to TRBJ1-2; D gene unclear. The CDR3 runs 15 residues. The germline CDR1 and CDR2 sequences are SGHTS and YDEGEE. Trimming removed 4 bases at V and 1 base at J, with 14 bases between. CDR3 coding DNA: TGTGCCAGCAGCCCCAGGATACTCCGTAACTATGGCTACACCTTC. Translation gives CASSPRILRNYGYTF.

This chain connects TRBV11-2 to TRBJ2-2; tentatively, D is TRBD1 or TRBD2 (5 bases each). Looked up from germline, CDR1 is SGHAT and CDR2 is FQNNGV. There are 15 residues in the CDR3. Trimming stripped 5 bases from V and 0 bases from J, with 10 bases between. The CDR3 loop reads CASSRGPANTGELFF. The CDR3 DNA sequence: TGTGCCAGCAGCAGGGGACCCGCGAACACCGGGGAGCTGTTTTTT. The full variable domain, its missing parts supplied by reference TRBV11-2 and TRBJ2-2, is EAGVAQSPRYKIIEKRQSVAFWCNPISGHATLYWYQQILGQGPKLLIQFQNNGVVDDSQLPKDRFSAERLKGVDSTLKIQPAKLEDSAVYLCASSRGPANTGELFFGEGSRLTVL.

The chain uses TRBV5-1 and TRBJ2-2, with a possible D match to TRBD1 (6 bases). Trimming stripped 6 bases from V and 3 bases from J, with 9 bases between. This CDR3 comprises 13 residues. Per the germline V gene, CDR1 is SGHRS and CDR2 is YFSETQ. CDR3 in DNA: TGCGCCAGCAACAGGGAGTACACCGGGGAGCTGTTTTTT. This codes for CASNREYTGELFF.

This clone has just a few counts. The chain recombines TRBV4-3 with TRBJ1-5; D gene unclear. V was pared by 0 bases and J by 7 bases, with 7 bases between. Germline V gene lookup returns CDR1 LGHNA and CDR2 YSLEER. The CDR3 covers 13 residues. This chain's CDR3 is CASSQELRQPQHF. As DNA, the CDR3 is TGCGCCAGCAGCCAAGAGCTGAGACAGCCCCAGCATTTT.

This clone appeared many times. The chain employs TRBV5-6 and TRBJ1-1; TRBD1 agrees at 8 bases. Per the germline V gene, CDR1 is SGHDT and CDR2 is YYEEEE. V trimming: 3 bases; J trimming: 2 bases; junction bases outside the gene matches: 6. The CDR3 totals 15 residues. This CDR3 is CASSSSDRGNTEAFF. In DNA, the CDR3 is TGTGCCAGCAGCTCGTCAGACAGGGGAAACACTGAAGCTTTCTTT.

CDR3 amino acids: CASSLSDRGGTQYF. CDR3 nucleotides: TGTGCCAGCAGCTTATCCGACAGGGGAGGTACGCAGTATTTT. V gene TRBV7-8 combines with J gene TRBJ2-3, with 8 bases that match TRBD1. The CDR3 spans 14 residues. CDR1 and CDR2 (germline): SGHVS, FQNEAQ. The V segment lost 2 bases and the J segment 8 bases; nucleotides outside the gene matches: 6.

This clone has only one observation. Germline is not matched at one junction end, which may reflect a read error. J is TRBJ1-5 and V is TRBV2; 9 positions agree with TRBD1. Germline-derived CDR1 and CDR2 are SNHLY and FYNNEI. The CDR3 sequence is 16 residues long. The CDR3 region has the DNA TGTGCCAGCAGTGGAGAGGGACAGGGCCGCAATCGGCCCCAGCATTTT. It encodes CASSGEGQGRNRPQHF.

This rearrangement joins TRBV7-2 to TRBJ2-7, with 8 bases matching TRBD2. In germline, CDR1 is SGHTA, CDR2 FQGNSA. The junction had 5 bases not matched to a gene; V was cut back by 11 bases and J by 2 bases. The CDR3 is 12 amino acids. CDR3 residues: CASGGVPYEQYF. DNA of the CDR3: TGTGCCTCGGGAGGGGTTCCCTACGAGCAGTACTTC. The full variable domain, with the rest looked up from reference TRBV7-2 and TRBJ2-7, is GAGVSQSPSNKVTEKGKDVELRCDPISGHTALYWYRQSLGQGLEFLIYFQGNSAPDKSGLPSDRFSAERTGGSVSTLTIQRTQQEDSAVYLCASGGVPYEQYFGPGTRLTVT.

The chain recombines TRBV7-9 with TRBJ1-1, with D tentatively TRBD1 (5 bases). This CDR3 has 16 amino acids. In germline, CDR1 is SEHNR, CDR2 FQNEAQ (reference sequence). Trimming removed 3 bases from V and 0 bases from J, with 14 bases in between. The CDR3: CASSLGRALLNTEAFF. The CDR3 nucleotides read TGTGCCAGCAGCTTGGGCAGGGCCCTACTGAACACTGAAGCTTTCTTT.

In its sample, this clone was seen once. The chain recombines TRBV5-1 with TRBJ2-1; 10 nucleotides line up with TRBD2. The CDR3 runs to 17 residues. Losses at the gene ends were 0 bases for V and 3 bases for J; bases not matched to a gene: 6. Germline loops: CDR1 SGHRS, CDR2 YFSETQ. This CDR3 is CASSLGSSGGNYNEQFF. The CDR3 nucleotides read TGCGCCAGCAGCTTGGGATCTAGCGGGGGAAACTACAATGAGCAGTTCTTC.

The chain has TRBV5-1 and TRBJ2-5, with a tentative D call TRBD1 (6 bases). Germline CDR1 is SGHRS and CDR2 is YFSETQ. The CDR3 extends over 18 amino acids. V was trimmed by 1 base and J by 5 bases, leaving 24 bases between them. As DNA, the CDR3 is TGCGCCAGCAGCTTGAACAGGGTGTTTGGACCGGTCTGGGAGACCCAGTACTTC. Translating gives CASSLNRVFGPVWETQYF.

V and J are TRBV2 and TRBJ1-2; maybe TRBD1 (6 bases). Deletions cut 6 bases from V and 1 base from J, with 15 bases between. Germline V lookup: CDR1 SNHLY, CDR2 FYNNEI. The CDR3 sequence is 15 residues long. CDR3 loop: CASRRNREVNYGYTF. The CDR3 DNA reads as TGTGCCAGCAGGAGAAACAGGGAGGTTAACTATGGCTACACCTTC.

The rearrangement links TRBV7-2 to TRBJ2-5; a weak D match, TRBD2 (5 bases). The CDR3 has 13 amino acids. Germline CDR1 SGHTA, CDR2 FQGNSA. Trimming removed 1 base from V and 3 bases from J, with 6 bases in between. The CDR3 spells CASSLDGKETQYF. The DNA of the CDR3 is TGTGCCAGCAGCTTAGACGGGAAAGAGACCCAGTACTTC.

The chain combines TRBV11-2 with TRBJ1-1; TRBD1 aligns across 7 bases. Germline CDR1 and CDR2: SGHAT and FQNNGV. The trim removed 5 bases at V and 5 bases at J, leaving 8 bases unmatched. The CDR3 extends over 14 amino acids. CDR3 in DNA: TGTGCCAGCAGCCTCGACAGGGTCGAGACTGAAGCTTTCTTT. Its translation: CASSLDRVETEAFF.

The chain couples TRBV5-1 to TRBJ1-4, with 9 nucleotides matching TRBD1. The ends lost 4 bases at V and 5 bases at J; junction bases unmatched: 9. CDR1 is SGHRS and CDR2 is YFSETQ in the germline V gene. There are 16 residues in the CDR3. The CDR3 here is CASSAITGGANEKLFF. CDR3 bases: TGCGCCAGCAGCGCCATTACAGGGGGCGCGAATGAAAAACTGTTTTTT.

In DNA form, the CDR3 reads TGTGCCAGCAGTGAGGGTTTCACAGATACGCAGTATTTT. Translated: CASSEGFTDTQYF. The rearrangement uses TRBV2 and TRBJ2-3, with unresolved D. Trimming pared 3 bases from V and 2 bases from J, leaving 6 bases between. The length of the CDR3 is 13 residues. CDR1 and CDR2 from the germline V gene are SNHLY and FYNNEI.

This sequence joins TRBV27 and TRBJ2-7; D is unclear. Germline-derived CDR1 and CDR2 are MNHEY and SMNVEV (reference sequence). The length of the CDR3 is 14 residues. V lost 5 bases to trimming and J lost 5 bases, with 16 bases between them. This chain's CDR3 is CASSPPYAINEQYF. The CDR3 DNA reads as TGTGCCAGCAGTCCGCCGTATGCGATAAACGAGCAGTACTTC.

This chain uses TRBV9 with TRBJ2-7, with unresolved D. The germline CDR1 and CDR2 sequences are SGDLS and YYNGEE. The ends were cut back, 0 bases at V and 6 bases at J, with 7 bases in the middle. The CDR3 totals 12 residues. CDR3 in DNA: TGTGCCAGCAGCGTAGTAGGATCCGAGCAGTACTTC. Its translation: CASSVVGSEQYF.

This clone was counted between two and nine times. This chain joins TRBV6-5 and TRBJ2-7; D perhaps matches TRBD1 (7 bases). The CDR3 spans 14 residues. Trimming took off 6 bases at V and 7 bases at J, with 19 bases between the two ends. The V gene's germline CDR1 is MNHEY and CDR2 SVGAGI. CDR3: CASRKQGTLLEQYF. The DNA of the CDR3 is TGTGCCAGCAGGAAACAGGGGACTTTACTTGAGCAGTACTTC.

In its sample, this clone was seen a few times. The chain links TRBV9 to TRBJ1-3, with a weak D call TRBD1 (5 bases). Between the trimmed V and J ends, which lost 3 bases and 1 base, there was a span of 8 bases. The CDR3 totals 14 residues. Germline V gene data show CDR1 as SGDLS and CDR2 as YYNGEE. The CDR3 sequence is CASSGTISGNTIYF. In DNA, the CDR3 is TGTGCCAGCAGCGGGACAATATCTGGAAACACCATATATTTT.

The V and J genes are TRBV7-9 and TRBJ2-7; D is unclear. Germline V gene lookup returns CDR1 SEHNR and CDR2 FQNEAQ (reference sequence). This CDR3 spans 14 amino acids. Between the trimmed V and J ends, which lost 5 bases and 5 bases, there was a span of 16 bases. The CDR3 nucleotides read TGTGCCAGCAGCCTAGTCGGCCAGATCGACGAGCAGTACTTC. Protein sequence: CASSLVGQIDEQYF.